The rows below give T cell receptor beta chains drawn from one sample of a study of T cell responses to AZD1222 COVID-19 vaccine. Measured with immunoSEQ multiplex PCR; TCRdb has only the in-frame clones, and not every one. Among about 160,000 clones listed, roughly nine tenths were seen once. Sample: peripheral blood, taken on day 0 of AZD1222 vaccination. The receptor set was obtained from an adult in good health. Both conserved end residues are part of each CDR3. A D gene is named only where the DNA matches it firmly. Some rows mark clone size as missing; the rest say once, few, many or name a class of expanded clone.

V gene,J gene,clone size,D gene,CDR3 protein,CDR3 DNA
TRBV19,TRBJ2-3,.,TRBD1,CASTQLRDRGRTDTQYF,TGTGCCAGTACCCAACTTCGGGACAGGGGCCGCACAGATACGCAGTATTTT
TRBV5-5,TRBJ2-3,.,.,CASSFFTGSTDTQYF,TGTGCCAGCAGCTTCTTCACAGGGAGCACAGATACGCAGTATTTT
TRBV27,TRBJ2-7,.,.,CASSLLGASYEQYF,TGTGCCAGCAGTTTATTGGGAGCATCCTACGAGCAGTACTTC
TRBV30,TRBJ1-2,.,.,CAWSPPGLTTGAYGYTF,TGTGCCTGGAGTCCCCCGGGCCTAACAACTGGGGCCTATGGCTACACCTTC
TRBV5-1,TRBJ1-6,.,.,CASSSSGSNSPLHF,TGCGCCAGCAGTTCAAGTGGGTCGAATTCACCCCTCCACTTT
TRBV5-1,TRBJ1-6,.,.,CASSPGVRYSPLHF,TGCGCCAGCAGCCCCGGGGTCAGGTATTCACCCCTCCACTTT
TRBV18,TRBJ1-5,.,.,CASSRDNSNQPQHF,TGTGCCAGCTCACGGGACAACAGCAATCAGCCCCAGCATTTT
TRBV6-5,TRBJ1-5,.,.,CATSRRDGNQPQHF,TGTGCCACTTCACGCCGGGACGGCAATCAGCCCCAGCATTTT
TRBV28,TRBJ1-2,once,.,CASSLFGRESGYTF,TGTGCCAGCAGTTTATTCGGCAGGGAAAGTGGCTACACCTTC
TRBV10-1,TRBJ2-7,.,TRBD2,CASSEGGAYEQYF,TGCGCCAGCAGTGAGGGGGGGGCCTACGAGCAGTACTTC
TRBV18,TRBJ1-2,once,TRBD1,CASSPGTGVFYGYTF,TGTGCCAGCTCCCCCGGGACAGGGGTTTTCTATGGCTACACCTTC
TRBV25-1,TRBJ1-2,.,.,CASSEGGSFNYGYTF,TGTGCCAGCAGTGAAGGGGGTTCCTTTAACTATGGCTACACCTTC
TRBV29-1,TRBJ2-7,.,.,CSVLGSGRHEQYF,TGCAGCGTTCTGGGGAGTGGGAGACACGAGCAGTACTTC
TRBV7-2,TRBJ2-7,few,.,CASSLGPDYEQYF,TGTGCCAGCAGCTTAGGCCCAGACTACGAGCAGTACTTC
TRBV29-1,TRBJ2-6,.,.,CSVDLGSNAGANVLTF,TGCAGCGTTGACCTAGGCAGTAACGCTGGGGCCAACGTCCTGACTTTC
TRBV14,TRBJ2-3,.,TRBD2,CASSHLAGSLTDTQYF,TGTGCCAGCAGCCACCTAGCGGGATCATTGACAGATACGCAGTATTTT
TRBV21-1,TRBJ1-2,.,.,CASTNPPGGYGYTF,TGTGCCAGCACCAACCCACCCGGGGGCTATGGCTACACCTTC
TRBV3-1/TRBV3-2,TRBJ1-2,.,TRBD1,CASSQRDRAVGGYTF,TGTGCCAGCAGCCAGCGGGACAGGGCTGTAGGTGGCTACACCTTC
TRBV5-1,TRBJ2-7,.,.,CASTSQGAGEQYF,TGCGCCAGCACCTCTCAAGGGGCGGGCGAGCAGTACTTC
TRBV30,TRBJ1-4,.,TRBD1,CAWTAGTGPEKLFF,TGTGCCTGGACCGCCGGGACAGGGCCCGAAAAACTGTTTTTT
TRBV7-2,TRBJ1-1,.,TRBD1,CASSPNLGLPGGAFF,TGTGCCAGCAGCCCGAACCTGGGACTCCCAGGGGGAGCTTTCTTT
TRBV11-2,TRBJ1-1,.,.,CASSFGDTKLEAFF,TGTGCCAGCAGCTTTGGGGACACAAAGTTGGAAGCTTTCTTT
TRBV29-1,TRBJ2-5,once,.,CSAEIQETQYF,TGCAGCGCGGAAATCCAAGAGACCCAGTACTTC
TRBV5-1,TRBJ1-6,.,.,CASSLEVNSPLHF,TGCGCCAGCAGCTTGGAAGTTAATTCACCCCTCCACTTT
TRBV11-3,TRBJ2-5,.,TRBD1,CASSLRQGEQETQYF,TGTGCCAGCAGCTTAAGACAGGGGGAACAAGAGACCCAGTACTTC
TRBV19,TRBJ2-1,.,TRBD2,CASSIGAGGFPNEQFF,TGTGCCAGTAGTATAGGTGCGGGAGGTTTTCCCAATGAGCAGTTCTTC
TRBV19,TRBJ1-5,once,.,CASSIDQGGHGGQPQHF,TGTGCCAGTAGTATAGATCAAGGGGGGCACGGGGGTCAGCCCCAGCATTTT
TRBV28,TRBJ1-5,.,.,CASRISDGSNQPQHF,TGTGCCAGCAGGATCAGCGACGGTAGCAATCAGCCCCAGCATTTT
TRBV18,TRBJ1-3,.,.,CASSPPRTVSGNTIYF,TGTGCCAGCTCACCACCTCGGACGGTCTCTGGAAACACCATATATTTT
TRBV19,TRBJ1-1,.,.,CASSIDEGRIWGAEAFF,TGTGCCAGTAGTATCGACGAGGGGCGGATTTGGGGCGCTGAAGCTTTCTTT
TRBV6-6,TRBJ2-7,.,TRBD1,CASRPGTGLVTLYEQYF,TGTGCCAGCCGTCCCGGGACAGGGTTAGTTACCCTTTACGAGCAGTACTTC
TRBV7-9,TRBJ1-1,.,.,CASSLTPRGVWMNTEAFF,TGTGCCAGCAGCTTAACCCCACGAGGGGTCTGGATGAACACTGAAGCTTTCTTT
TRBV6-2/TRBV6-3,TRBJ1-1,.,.,CASSYSGNRGAFF,TGTGCCAGCAGTTACTCGGGCAACCGGGGGGCTTTCTTT
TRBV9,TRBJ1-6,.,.,CASSVAGQMNSPLHF,TGTGCCAGCAGCGTAGCTGGACAAATGAATTCACCCCTCCACTTT
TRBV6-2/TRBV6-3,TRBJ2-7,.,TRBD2,CASSIGLAGAYEQYF,TGTGCCAGCAGCATAGGACTAGCGGGAGCCTACGAGCAGTACTTC
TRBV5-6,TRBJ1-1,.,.,CASSRGFLNTEAFF,TGTGCCAGCAGCCGAGGGTTCCTGAACACTGAAGCTTTCTTT
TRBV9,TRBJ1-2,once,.,CASSETGANYGYTF,TGTGCCAGCAGCGAAACGGGGGCTAACTATGGCTACACCTTC
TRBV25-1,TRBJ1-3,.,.,CASSISGVLENTIYF,TGTGCCAGCAGCATTTCAGGGGTGCTGGAAAACACCATATATTTT
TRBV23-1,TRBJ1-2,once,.,CASSQVWGRDYGYTF,TGCGCCAGCAGTCAGGTCTGGGGGCGGGACTATGGCTACACCTTC
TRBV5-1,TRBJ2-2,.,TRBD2,CASGLLAGDRELFF,TGCGCCAGCGGGTTACTAGCGGGAGACAGGGAGCTGTTTTTT
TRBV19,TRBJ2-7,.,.,CASSRQESSYEQYF,TGTGCCAGTAGCCGACAGGAGAGCTCCTACGAGCAGTACTTC